This T cell receptor beta chain was captured in a study of metastatic and nonmetastatic thyroid tumors. No patient had received any treatment before thyroid surgery. TCRdb reprocessed the PCR reads using MiXCR. The sample includes under 30,000 clones, 20% to 30% seen only once; the top ten take roughly 2.2%. This clone was seen a handful of times. V lost 1 base to trimming and J lost 2 bases; unmatched junction nucleotides: 12. Germline assignment: CDR1 DFQATT and CDR2 SNEGSKA (reference sequence). There are 17 residues in the CDR3. The specimen was blood. This receptor was identified in a female donor with papillary thyroid cancer or a benign thyroid nodule (not recorded which). Some clones in this sample may be carry-over from other donors' samples. The chain uses TRBV20-1 and TRBJ2-3, with 7 positions matching TRBD2. For the CDR3, the DNA is TGCAGTGCTAGAGGGAATACTGCGGGGGATTACACAGATACGCAGTATTTT. This sequence encodes CSARGNTAGDYTDTQYF.